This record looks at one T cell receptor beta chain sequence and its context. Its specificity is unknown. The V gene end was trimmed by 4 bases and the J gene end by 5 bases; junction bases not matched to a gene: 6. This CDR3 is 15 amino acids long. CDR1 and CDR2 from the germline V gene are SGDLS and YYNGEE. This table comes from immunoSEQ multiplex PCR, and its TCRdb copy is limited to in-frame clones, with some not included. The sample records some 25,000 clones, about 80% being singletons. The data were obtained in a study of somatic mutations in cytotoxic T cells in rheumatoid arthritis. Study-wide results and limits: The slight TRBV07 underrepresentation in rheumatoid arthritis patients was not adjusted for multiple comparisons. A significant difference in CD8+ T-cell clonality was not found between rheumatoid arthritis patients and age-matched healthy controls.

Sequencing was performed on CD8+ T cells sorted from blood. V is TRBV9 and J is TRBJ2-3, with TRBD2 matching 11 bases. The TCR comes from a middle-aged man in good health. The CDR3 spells CASSTSGSLRDTQYF. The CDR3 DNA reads TGTGCCAGCAGCACTAGCGGGAGCCTTCGAGATACGCAGTATTTT.